Below, one T cell receptor (beta chain) is given with its context. A much more abundant neighbour one base away suggests this may be a read error. J was trimmed by 6 bases and V by 8 bases; bases with no gene match: 12. In germline, CDR1 is SEHNR, CDR2 FQNEAQ (reference sequence). The CDR3 has 14 amino acids. The sample originates from a study of regulatory T cells in long-lasting Graves disease. The time point is: newly diagnosed GD, antithyroid drugs for less than 3 months. The TCR library was made from RNA extracted from PBMCs. TCR beta libraries were built with iRepertoire HTBI primers and Arm-PCR of CDR3 regions. One entry per CDR3 protein, called by TCRdb with MiXCR from the multiplex PCR reads. Among hundreds of thousands of distinct CDR3 sequences listed, about 16% were seen once. Separately, the same data were catalogued under a study of T cells in Graves' hyperthyroidism and ophthalmopathy.

This sample comprised peripheral blood mononuclear cells (PBMCs), obtained at new diagnosis, from a patient treated with antithyroid drugs. V and J are TRBV7-9 and TRBJ2-7, with TRBD2 matching 8 bases. The sequence was collected from a woman aged 35-65 years with Graves disease. The CDR3 nucleotides read TGTGCCAGCCGGCCTAGCGGGCCCCCGGGCGAGCAGTACTTC. Translating it yields CASRPSGPPGEQYF.